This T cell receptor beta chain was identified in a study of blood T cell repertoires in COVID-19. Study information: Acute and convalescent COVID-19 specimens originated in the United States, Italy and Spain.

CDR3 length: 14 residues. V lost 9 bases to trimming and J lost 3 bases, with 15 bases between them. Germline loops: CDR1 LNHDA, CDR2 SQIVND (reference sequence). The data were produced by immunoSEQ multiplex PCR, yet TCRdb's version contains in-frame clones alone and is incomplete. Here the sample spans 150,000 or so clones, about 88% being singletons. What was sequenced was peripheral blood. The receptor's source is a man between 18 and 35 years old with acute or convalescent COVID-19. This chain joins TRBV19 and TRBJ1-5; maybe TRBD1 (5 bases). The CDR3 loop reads CASNFRTNNQPQHF. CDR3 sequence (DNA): TGTGCCAGCAATTTCAGGACAAACAATCAGCCCCAGCATTTT.